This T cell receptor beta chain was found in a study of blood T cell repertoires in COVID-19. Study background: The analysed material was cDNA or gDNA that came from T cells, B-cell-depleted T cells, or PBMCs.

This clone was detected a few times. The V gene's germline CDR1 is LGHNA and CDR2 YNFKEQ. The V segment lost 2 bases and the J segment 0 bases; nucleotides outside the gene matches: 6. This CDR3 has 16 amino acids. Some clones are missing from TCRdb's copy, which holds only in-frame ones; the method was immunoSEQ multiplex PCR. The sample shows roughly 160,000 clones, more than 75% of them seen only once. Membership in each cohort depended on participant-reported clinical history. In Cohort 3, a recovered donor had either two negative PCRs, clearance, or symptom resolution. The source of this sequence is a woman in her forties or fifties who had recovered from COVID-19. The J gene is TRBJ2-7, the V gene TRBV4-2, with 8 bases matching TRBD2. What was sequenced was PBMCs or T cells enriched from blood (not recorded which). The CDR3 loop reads CASSQSPAGDSYEQYF. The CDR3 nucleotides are TGTGCCAGCAGCCAAAGTCCAGCGGGAGACTCCTACGAGCAGTACTTC.